These T cell receptor beta chains were read from a single sample in a study of Ad26.COV2.S vaccination and SARS-CoV-2 variants. Clones were read by immunoSEQ multiplex PCR, and TCRdb kept only the in-frame ones, dropping some. This table has hundreds of thousands of clones, around 89% appearing once. The specimen was peripheral blood, collected in a trial of Ad26.COV2.S vaccine versus placebo. The receptors derive from a person aged 18-65 years who received the Ad26.COV2.S COVID-19 vaccine or a placebo. Each CDR3 is given with its conserved first and last residue. D genes are given only for firm matches. Clone size, where shown, is once, few, many, or a class for clones that have expanded.

v_call	d_call	j_call	clone_size	cdr3_nt	cdr3_aa
TRBV19	TRBD2	TRBJ2-3	.	TGTGCCAGTAGCCGGGGGGGCCGGGATAGCACAGATACGCAGTATTTT	CASSRGGRDSTDTQYF
TRBV7-2	.	TRBJ1-3	few	TGTGCCAGCAGCTTAGAGATCGGGGCGGGACCTGGAAACACCATATATTTT	CASSLEIGAGPGNTIYF
TRBV7-7	TRBD1	TRBJ2-1	once	TGTGCTAGCAGCCCAGGACAGGGGCGCGACAATGAGCAGTTCTTC	CASSPGQGRDNEQFF
TRBV3-1/TRBV3-2	.	TRBJ2-2	.	TGTGCCAGCAGCCAACCACGGACAAACACCGGGGAGCTGTTTTTT	CASSQPRTNTGELFF
TRBV11-2	TRBD2	TRBJ2-1	.	TGTGCCAGCAGCCCCCGGACTAGCGACTACAATGAGCAGTTCTTC	CASSPRTSDYNEQFF
TRBV7-2	.	TRBJ1-1	.	TGTGCCAGCAGCTTTAGGATGGGCGACACTGAAGCTTTCTTT	CASSFRMGDTEAFF
TRBV7-6	.	TRBJ1-5	.	TGTGCCAGCAGCCTAAATCCCGGGGGAGGACAGCCCCAGCATTTT	CASSLNPGGGQPQHF
TRBV6-5	.	TRBJ1-4	.	TGTGCCAGCAGAATCACCCGGGGTGGGGAAAAACTGTTTTTT	CASRITRGGEKLFF
TRBV30	TRBD1	TRBJ1-1	.	TGTGCCTGGAGTAAAGGGGGCTTGAACACTGAAGCTTTCTTT	CAWSKGGLNTEAFF
TRBV3-1/TRBV3-2	.	TRBJ1-3	.	TGTGCCAGCAGCCAAACCCCGGGAAACACCATATATTTT	CASSQTPGNTIYF
TRBV30	TRBD1	TRBJ2-4	.	TGTGCCTGGAGTCAGGGGGATGGCAAAAACATTCAGTACTTC	CAWSQGDGKNIQYF
TRBV18	.	TRBJ1-1	.	TGTGCCAGCTCCCAAGCGAGGGGAACTGAAGCTTTCTTT	CASSQARGTEAFF
TRBV4-2	.	TRBJ2-3	.	TGTGCCAGCAGCCAAGATCTGGGTCTGGATACGCAGTATTTT	CASSQDLGLDTQYF